These 9 T cell receptor beta chains originate from one sample sequenced in a study of cytomegalovirus exposure and HLA in healthy donors. PCR primers comprised 60 Vbeta and 13 Jbeta primers. Data came from immunoSEQ multiplex PCR; TCRdb stores just in-frame clones and leaves some out. Altogether 35,000 to 50,000 clones are present, around 77% being singletons, with the ten largest covering more than 1.3%. The sequenced sample consisted of PBMCs. These receptors were obtained from a man aged 30 to 39 in good health and CMV-seronegative.

The chain employs TRBV7-9 and TRBJ1-4; possible D gene TRBD1, 5 bases. V was clipped by 2 bases and J by 4 bases, with 11 bases between them. This CDR3 spans 15 amino acids. The germline V gene encodes CDR1 SEHNR and CDR2 FQNEAQ (reference sequence). This chain's CDR3 is CASSLWQGGNEKLFF. Here the CDR3 DNA reads TGTGCCAGCAGCTTATGGCAGGGTGGTAATGAAAAACTGTTTTTT.

The chain recombines TRBV29-1 with TRBJ2-5, with D perhaps matching TRBD1 (7 bases). CDR1 and CDR2 (germline): SQVTM, ANQGSEA. The CDR3 extends over 15 amino acids. The V end was cut by 0 bases, the J end by 9 bases, with 20 bases between. The CDR3 reads CSVEEGRARGEAQYF. As DNA, the CDR3 is TGCAGCGTTGAAGAAGGAAGGGCCAGGGGGGAGGCCCAGTACTTC.

CDR3 region: CASSLVRTEDGYTF. The CDR3 DNA reads TGTGCCAGCAGCTTAGTGCGGACAGAGGATGGCTACACCTTC. J is TRBJ1-2 and V is TRBV7-9; TRBD1 is a possible D gene (6 bases). V was shortened by 1 base and J by 6 bases, with 12 bases between the two germline ends. Per germline, CDR1 SEHNR and CDR2 FQNEAQ (reference sequence). The CDR3 runs 14 residues.

The chain employs TRBV7-2 and TRBJ2-3; D not resolved. Looked up from germline, CDR1 is SGHTA and CDR2 is FQGNSA. The CDR3 runs 13 residues. Between the trimmed V and J ends, which lost 4 bases and 0 bases, there was a span of 5 bases. The CDR3 DNA sequence: TGTGCCAGCAGCTCCCCGAGCACAGATACGCAGTATTTT. As protein: CASSSPSTDTQYF.

The chain employs TRBV7-2 and TRBJ2-5, with 10 positions matching TRBD2. Germline CDR1 and CDR2: SGHTA and FQGNSA. The CDR3 has 15 amino acids. With 6 bases clipped from V and 4 bases from J, the junction kept 8 bases outside the gene matches. CDR3 protein: CASSSLAGGLETQYF. The CDR3 bases are TGTGCCAGCAGTTCTTTAGCGGGAGGTTTAGAGACCCAGTACTTC.

V is TRBV11-3 and J is TRBJ2-3; weak D call: TRBD1 (6 bases). The CDR3 spans 13 residues. The V and J ends lost 5 bases and 1 base respectively, with 7 bases between them. Germline V lookup: CDR1 SGHNT, CDR2 YENEEA. CDR3 residues: CASSPGGTDTQYF. In DNA, the CDR3 is TGTGCCAGCAGCCCAGGGGGCACAGATACGCAGTATTTT.

The rearrangement links TRBV6-6 to TRBJ2-5; D remains unclear. With the DNA end fitting TRBJ2-7 better, the J assignment may be wrong. The CDR3 loop spans 14 amino acids. Germline CDR1 and CDR2: MNHNY and SVGAGI (reference sequence). CDR3 nucleotide sequence: TGTGCCAGCAGTTACGCCACAGCCCCCTACGAGCAGTACTTC. Translated: CASSYATAPYEQYF.

The J gene is TRBJ1-4, the V gene TRBV27, with TRBD1 identical over 9 bases. Trimming cost V 5 bases and J 7 bases; bases outside gene matches: 8. The CDR3 spans 15 residues. Germline V CDR1 and CDR2: MNHEY, SMNVEV (reference sequence). The CDR3 DNA is TGTGCCAGCAGTGCTCTAACAGGGGGCGGTGAAAAACTGTTTTTT. It encodes CASSALTGGGEKLFF.

The chain has TRBV19 and TRBJ1-5, with a tentative D call TRBD1 (6 bases). V lost 5 bases and J 1 base, leaving 12 bases between the germline ends. The CDR3 covers 15 residues. Germline loops: CDR1 LNHDA, CDR2 SQIVND (reference sequence). Written as DNA, the CDR3 is TGTGCCAGTAGTGCTCAGGGGTTCAGCAATCAGCCCCAGCATTTT. Translated, it gives CASSAQGFSNQPQHF.